The 16 T cell receptor beta chains below come from one sample, sequenced in a study of molecular identifiers for immune sequencing clone quantification. TCRdb independently ran MiXCR on the PCR reads; one entry per CDR3 protein. Of about 640,000 distinct CDR3 sequences in the sample, about 20% were seen once. Sequencing used naive CD8+ T cells from blood, with Jurkat cell RNA spiked in. Described subset: FACS-sorted CD8+CD4-CCR7+CD45RA+ naive T cells. The receptors were sampled from a human donor in good health. Some libraries in this study had Jurkat cell RNA spiked in.

This chain links TRBV11-3 with TRBJ2-3; 13 nucleotides align to TRBD2. CDR1 is SGHNT and CDR2 is YENEEA in the germline V gene. The ends lost 5 bases at V and 2 bases at J; junction bases unmatched: 7. This CDR3 is 17 amino acids long. In nucleotides, the CDR3 is TGTGCCAGCAGCCGACGGACTAGCGGGGGCACCACAGATACGCAGTATTTT. Translated: CASSRRTSGGTTDTQYF.

On this clonotype itself: This could be a read error, since a much larger clone is one nucleotide away. V gene TRBV13 combines with J gene TRBJ2-7; 7 positions match TRBD1. The CDR3 has 13 residues. In germline, CDR1 is PRHDT, CDR2 FYEKMQ (reference sequence). CDR3 residues: CASSEIQGYERYF. CDR3 nucleotide sequence: TGTGCCAGCAGCGAAATACAGGGGTACGAGCGGTACTTC.

The chain uses TRBV7-2 and TRBJ1-6; no clear D. The CDR3 length is 14 residues. Trimming pared 1 base from V and 5 bases from J, leaving 6 bases between. In germline, CDR1 is SGHTA, CDR2 FQGNSA. CDR3 nucleotides: TGTGCCAGCAGCTTAGGTTGGGATAATTCACCCCTCCACTTT. This gives the protein CASSLGWDNSPLHF.

A few counts support this clonotype. The chain carries TRBV11-2 and TRBJ2-7; D is undetermined. Per the germline V gene, CDR1 is SGHAT and CDR2 is FQNNGV. Trimming cost V 4 bases and J 0 bases, with 13 bases left between them. The length of the CDR3 is 15 residues. The CDR3 DNA reads as TGTGCCAGCAGCTCGGCCATGGGCAGCTCCTACGAGCAGTACTTC. Residues: CASSSAMGSSYEQYF.

Ten or more counts support this clonotype. The CDR3 sequence: CASSATDRGSPEAFF. Written as DNA, the CDR3 is TGTGCCAGCAGCGCAACGGACAGGGGATCGCCTGAAGCTTTCTTT. The chain joins TRBV7-9 to TRBJ1-1; 9 bases are a match to TRBD1. The CDR3 contains 15 residues. Germline V gives CDR1 SEHNR, CDR2 FQNEAQ (reference sequence). The V gene end was trimmed by 5 bases and the J gene end by 6 bases; junction bases not matched to a gene: 10.

The chain recombines TRBV21-1 with TRBJ1-5; the DNA was not used to check the table's D call, TRBD1. TRBV21-1 is described as a pseudogene. The CDR3 has 13 amino acids. The DNA for the CDR3 is TGTGCCTTCTCAGGGGACGGGGGTCCGACCCCAGCATTT. Its translation: CAFSGDGGPTPAF.

This clonotype occurred once. The chain has TRBV19 and TRBJ1-5; D possibly corresponds to TRBD1 (5 bases). V was pared by 3 bases and J by 3 bases, with 12 bases between. The CDR3 has 15 amino acids. The germline V gene encodes CDR1 LNHDA and CDR2 SQIVND (reference sequence). CDR3 nucleotides: TGTGCCAGTAGTATCAGTACGGGACTCAATCAGCCCCAGCATTTT. Translating gives CASSISTGLNQPQHF. The full variable domain, rest sourced from reference TRBV19 and TRBJ1-5, is DGGITQSPKYLFRKEGQNVTLSCEQNLNHDAMYWYRQDPGQGLRLIYYSQIVNDFQKGDIAEGYSVSREKKESFPLTVTSAQKNPTAFYLCASSISTGLNQPQHFGDGTRLSIL.

In regard to this clonotype: One end of the junction varies from germline; a read error may be responsible. The chain combines TRBV9 with TRBJ2-7, with 7 bases that match TRBD1. The CDR3 runs to 13 residues. The germline gives CDR1 SGDLS, CDR2 YYNGEE. The CDR3 nucleotides are TGTGCCAGCAGCGACGGGACAGAAAACGAGCGGTACTTC. Residues: CASSDGTENERYF.

The sample holds many counts of this clonotype. The chain has TRBV4-1 and TRBJ1-3; possibly TRBD1 for D (5 bases). The CDR3 covers 15 residues. In germline, CDR1 is MGHRA, CDR2 YSYEKL. V was clipped by 3 bases and J by 0 bases, with 9 bases between them. The CDR3 DNA is TGCGCCAGCAGCCAGGGACGGTACTCTGGAAACACCATATATTTT. The encoded protein is CASSQGRYSGNTIYF.

Many counts were recorded for this clonotype. This chain connects TRBV5-4 to TRBJ1-4; D call uncertain. Germline loops: CDR1 SGHNT, CDR2 YYREEE (reference sequence). Trimming took off 2 bases at V and 7 bases at J, with 12 bases between the two ends. The CDR3 is 14 residues long. As DNA, the CDR3 is TGTGCCAGCAGCTTCGTAGGGTTGGGTGAAAAACTGTTTTTT. This codes for CASSFVGLGEKLFF. The full variable domain, completed using reference TRBV5-4 and TRBJ1-4, is ETGVTQSPTHLIKTRGQQVTLRCSSQSGHNTVSWYQQALGQGPQFIFQYYREEENGRGNFPPRFSGLQFPNYSSELNVNALELDDSALYLCASSFVGLGEKLFFGSGTQLSVL.

As DNA, the CDR3 is TGTGCCAGCAGCATCTACTGGACAGGGGGGATCTATGGCTACACCTTC. Translating gives CASSIYWTGGIYGYTF. The rearrangement uses TRBV21-1 and TRBJ1-2; no DNA check was done on the table's D call, TRBD1. TRBV21-1 is marked as a pseudogene. This CDR3 is built from 16 residues.

Regarding this clonotype: This sequence may be a read error, since a much larger clone differs from it by one base. This chain connects TRBV15 to TRBJ1-2; possibly TRBD1 for D (5 bases). The CDR3 is made up of 14 amino acids. V was cut by 0 bases and J by 3 bases, with 8 bases left in between. Germline V gives CDR1 LNHNV, CDR2 YYDKDF (reference sequence). The CDR3 here is CATSRDWDHYGYTF. CDR3 bases: TGTGCCACCAGCAGAGACTGGGACCACTATGGCTACACCTTC.

This clonotype was counted ten times or more. This chain connects TRBV7-9 to TRBJ1-1; D perhaps matches TRBD1 (6 bases). CDR1 and CDR2 from the germline V gene are SEHNR and FQNEAQ (reference sequence). The V gene lost 0 bases and the J gene lost 5 bases, with 13 bases spanning the gap. The CDR3 spans 15 residues. CDR3 in amino acids: CASSLALGGGTEAFF. The DNA for the CDR3 is TGTGCCAGCAGCTTAGCGCTTGGAGGGGGTACTGAAGCTTTCTTT.

The J gene is TRBJ1-6, the V gene TRBV11-2; maybe TRBD1 (5 bases). The CDR3 spans 15 residues. The germline V and J ends were trimmed by 5 bases and 9 bases, with 17 bases remaining between them. Germline-derived CDR1 and CDR2 are SGHAT and FQNNGV. CDR3 coding DNA: TGTGCCAGCAGCCCGGGCCCAGGGATTGGTTCACCCCTCCACTTT. Protein: CASSPGPGIGSPLHF.

This clonotype was seen many times. The chain combines TRBV6-6 with TRBJ1-1; the D is unclear. The CDR3 is made up of 12 amino acids. The V gene lost 4 bases and the J gene lost 7 bases, with 10 bases spanning the gap. The germline gives CDR1 MNHNY, CDR2 SVGAGI (reference sequence). The CDR3 coding sequence is TGTGCCAGCAGTTGGACGGCCGATGAAGCTTTCTTT. This translates into CASSWTADEAFF.

This clonotype was seen at least ten times. V usage is TRBV4-1 and J usage is TRBJ1-1; D perhaps matches TRBD1 (6 bases). This CDR3 region has 15 residues. Germline-derived CDR1 and CDR2 are MGHRA and YSYEKL. V was clipped by 2 bases and J by 5 bases, with 15 bases between them. The chain's CDR3 is CASSQFSRGGTEAFF. DNA for the CDR3: TGCGCCAGCAGCCAATTCAGCAGGGGAGGAACTGAAGCTTTCTTT.